The 23 T cell receptor beta chains presented below share a single source sample, sequenced in a study of OX40 agonist ivuxolimab in advanced cancers. Method: immunoSEQ multiplex PCR; TCRdb's copy keeps in-frame clones and lacks some. The repertoire consists of tens of thousands of clones, with about 83% occurring once and the leading ten covering 20% to 25%. The starting material was CD4+ or CD8+ T cells sorted from blood, obtained in a trial of the OX40 agonist ivuxolimab. These receptors were obtained from an adult with an advanced solid tumor such as melanoma, head and neck, liver or kidney cancer.

The chain uses TRBV9 and TRBJ2-5, with 11 nucleotides matching TRBD1. Gene TRBJ2-7 matches the end of the DNA better, so the J call may be wrong. The V gene's germline CDR1 is SGDLS and CDR2 YYNGEE. The CDR3 runs to 14 residues. The CDR3 reads CASSVQGQGGEQYF. CDR3 DNA: TGTGCCAGCAGCGTACAGGGACAGGGGGGCGAGCAGTACTTC.

This clone has a single count. J is TRBJ2-7 and V is TRBV19, with 7 bases fitting TRBD1. The CDR3 has 15 residues. Germline loops: CDR1 LNHDA, CDR2 SQIVND (reference sequence). V shed 5 bases, J shed 4 bases, and the junction held 11 bases outside the gene matches. CDR3 nucleotide sequence: TGTGCCAGTAGTGACAGGGTCCGGACGCTTTACGAGCAGTACTTC. Amino acids: CASSDRVRTLYEQYF.

The chain uses TRBV5-6 and TRBJ2-4, with D possibly called TRBD1 or TRBD2 (5 bases each). Germline V lookup: CDR1 SGHDT, CDR2 YYEEEE. The CDR3 extends over 15 amino acids. Trimming stripped 6 bases from V and 0 bases from J, with 13 bases between. In DNA, the CDR3 is TGTGCCAGCACCGAGGGGTTGCTAGCCAAAAACATTCAGTACTTC. This encodes CASTEGLLAKNIQYF.

There are a few counts of this clone. The chain joins TRBV7-9 to TRBJ2-7, with TRBD1 as a possible D gene (6 bases). Trimming removed 1 base at V and 7 bases at J, with 11 bases between. This CDR3 spans 13 amino acids. CDR1 is SEHNR and CDR2 is FQNEAQ in the germline V gene (reference sequence). The CDR3 here is CASSLGTGYEQYF. In DNA form, the CDR3 reads TGTGCCAGCAGCTTAGGCACAGGGTATGAGCAGTACTTC.

The chain joins TRBV5-5 to TRBJ2-7; 9 positions agree with TRBD1. CDR1 SGHKS and CDR2 YYEKEE come from the germline V gene (reference sequence). With V trimmed by 4 bases and J by 5 bases, 10 bases remained unmatched. The CDR3 has 15 amino acids. CDR3 protein: CASSEFGTGYNEQYF. The CDR3 DNA sequence: TGTGCCAGCAGCGAGTTCGGGACAGGGTACAACGAGCAGTACTTC.

Comment on this clone: Other DNA sequences in this specimen translate into the identical CDR3. The V and J genes are TRBV11-2 and TRBJ2-7; 13 bases align to TRBD2. There are 16 residues in the CDR3. V was pared by 1 base and J by 7 bases, with 7 bases of the junction left unmatched. From germline, CDR1 is SGHAT and CDR2 FQNNGV. The CDR3 region is CASSLVGLAGLYEQYF. The CDR3 DNA follows: TGTGCCAGCAGCTTAGTGGGACTAGCGGGGCTCTATGAGCAGTACTTC.

This clone was detected a few times. This chain links TRBV21-1 with TRBJ2-3; TRBD2, as called in the table, went unchecked against the DNA. TRBV21-1 constitutes a pseudogene. The CDR3 has 21 residues. The CDR3 DNA reads TGTGCCAGCACCCGTCCGGACAAAGGGGGACTAGCGGGGGGACCCACAGATACGCAGTATTTT. Protein sequence: CASTRPDKGGLAGGPTDTQYF.

J is TRBJ1-3 and V is TRBV19, with TRBD1 identical over 7 bases. The CDR3 totals 14 residues. Germline V gives CDR1 LNHDA, CDR2 SQIVND (reference sequence). After removal of 5 bases from V and 2 bases from J, the junction contained 3 bases not matched to a gene. The CDR3 DNA sequence: TGTGCCAGTAGTTACAGGGGCCCTGGAAACACCATATATTTT. This translates into CASSYRGPGNTIYF.

The V gene is TRBV28, the J gene TRBJ2-7, with D perhaps TRBD1 (5 bases). The CDR3 has 15 amino acids. Germline loops: CDR1 MDHEN, CDR2 SYDVKM. Trimming shortened V by 2 bases and J by 2 bases, and 13 bases separated the two germline ends. CDR3 sequence: CASSLGASATYEQYF. The CDR3 DNA reads TGTGCCAGCAGTTTAGGGGCCTCGGCAACCTACGAGCAGTACTTC.

V usage is TRBV25-1 and J usage is TRBJ2-3; 10 positions agree with TRBD2. The CDR3 sequence is 15 residues long. CDR1 is MGHDK, CDR2 SYGVNS, per germline. V dropped 4 bases and J dropped 2; count of bases not matched to a gene: 3. CDR3 sequence (DNA): TGTGCCAGCAGTGCCGGGACTAGCGTCACAGATACGCAGTATTTT. It yields the protein CASSAGTSVTDTQYF. Looking up the rest from reference TRBV25-1 and TRBJ2-3 gives the full variable domain: EADIYQTPRYLVIGTGKKITLECSQTMGHDKMYWYQQDPGMELHLIHYSYGVNSTEKGDLSSESTVSRIRTEHFPLTLESARPSHTSQYLCASSAGTSVTDTQYFGPGTRLTVL.

The chain links TRBV27 to TRBJ1-3; 9 nucleotides agree with TRBD1. CDR1 and CDR2 (germline): MNHEY, SMNVEV (reference sequence). The CDR3 has 13 amino acids. The chain's CDR3 is CPDRGVGGNTIYF. CDR3 sequence (DNA): TGTCCGGACAGGGGCGTAGGGGGAAACACCATATATTTT.

V and J are TRBV11-2 and TRBJ2-7; D is undetermined. V lost 1 base to trimming and J lost 2 bases, with 3 bases between them. This CDR3 spans 12 amino acids. CDR1 is SGHAT, CDR2 FQNNGV, per germline. CDR3 amino acids: CASSLGAYEQYF. CDR3 DNA sequence: TGTGCCAGCAGCTTAGGAGCCTACGAGCAGTACTTC.

J is TRBJ2-7 and V is TRBV29-1; D is ambiguous. The CDR3 spans 16 residues. Trimming took off 2 bases at V and 3 bases at J, with 20 bases between the two ends. Germline V gene data show CDR1 as SQVTM and CDR2 as ANQGSEA. CDR3: CSVEFTRSGHDYEQYF. The DNA for the CDR3 is TGCAGCGTTGAATTCACGCGGTCCGGGCATGACTACGAGCAGTACTTC.

The rearrangement joins TRBV5-4 to TRBJ1-2, with a weak D call TRBD1 (5 bases). This CDR3 has 15 residues. Looked up from germline, CDR1 is SGHNT and CDR2 is YYREEE (reference sequence). V lost 4 bases and J 3 bases, leaving 16 bases between the germline ends. The CDR3 loop is CASSHPRDYDYGYTF. In DNA, the CDR3 is TGTGCCAGCAGCCACCCCAGGGATTACGACTATGGCTACACCTTC.

The gene calls are TRBV25-1 and TRBJ2-5; the match to TRBD1 covers 8 bases. The CDR3 consists of 18 residues. Germline loops: CDR1 MGHDK, CDR2 SYGVNS. Germline trimming cut 4 bases from V and 2 bases from J; bases unmatched to any gene: 15. The CDR3 sequence is CASSGNPGQETIQETQYF. The CDR3 bases are TGTGCCAGCAGTGGAAACCCGGGACAGGAGACAATTCAAGAGACCCAGTACTTC.

The chain links TRBV5-4 to TRBJ2-7; the match to TRBD1 covers 9 bases. J was trimmed by 5 bases and V by 3 bases; bases with no gene match: 18. This CDR3 has 18 amino acids. Germline CDR1 and CDR2: SGHNT and YYREEE (reference sequence). The CDR3: CASSSLGPGQGEVDEQYF. In nucleotides, the CDR3 is TGTGCCAGCAGCTCCTTGGGCCCGGGACAGGGAGAGGTGGACGAGCAGTACTTC.

The chain employs TRBV4-1 and TRBJ2-7, with D possibly being TRBD1 (5 bases). V lost 1 base and J lost 4, with 11 bases in between. CDR1 is MGHRA, CDR2 YSYEKL, per germline. The CDR3 loop spans 14 amino acids. CDR3 bases: TGCGCCAGCAGCCAAGGGTCAGGGTTGTACGAGCAGTACTTC. Translated: CASSQGSGLYEQYF.

V is TRBV30 and J is TRBJ1-5; D gene uncertain. Germline CDR1 is GTSNPN and CDR2 is SVGIG (reference sequence). CDR3 length: 15 amino acids. V was trimmed by 3 bases and J by 4 bases, leaving 16 bases between them. The DNA for the CDR3 is TGTGCCTGGAGCCCACGGGGAATCCGGAATCAGCCCCAGCATTTT. This translates into CAWSPRGIRNQPQHF.

The chain joins TRBV5-6 to TRBJ1-5; D not certain. This CDR3 comprises 14 residues. Per germline, CDR1 SGHDT and CDR2 YYEEEE. V lost 2 bases, J lost 2 bases, and 8 bases lay in between. CDR3 loop: CASSFSVGNQPQHF. The CDR3 DNA sequence: TGTGCCAGCAGCTTTTCAGTTGGCAATCAGCCCCAGCATTTT.

The chain has TRBV4-3 and TRBJ1-1, with D possibly TRBD1 on 5 matching bases. The V and J ends lost 4 bases and 4 bases respectively, with 7 bases between them. The germline CDR1 and CDR2 sequences are LGHNA and YSLEER. The CDR3 is 12 amino acids. Here the CDR3 reads CASSPGTTEAFF. The CDR3 DNA is TGCGCCAGCAGCCCCGGGACCACTGAAGCTTTCTTT.

The V gene is TRBV5-6, the J gene TRBJ1-6, with D possibly TRBD1 on 5 matching bases. Per germline, CDR1 SGHDT and CDR2 YYEEEE. The CDR3 extends over 17 amino acids. V was cut by 4 bases and J by 2 bases, with 16 bases left in between. CDR3 in amino acids: CASSLGHPNTYNSPLHF. CDR3 DNA: TGTGCCAGCAGCCTTGGACACCCGAACACCTATAATTCACCCCTCCACTTT.

The V call is TRBV28, the J call TRBJ2-2; D may be TRBD1 (5 bases). The CDR3 totals 14 residues. Germline lookup yields CDR1 MDHEN and CDR2 SYDVKM. Trimming took 3 bases from V and 7 from J, leaving 12 bases between them. CDR3 nucleotides: TGTGCCAGCAGTTTTCCCAGGGATGGCGGGGAGCTGTTTTTT. It specifies CASSFPRDGGELFF.

The chain recombines TRBV14 with TRBJ2-7; weak D call: TRBD1 (6 bases). This CDR3 is 15 amino acids long. The germline V gene encodes CDR1 SGHDN and CDR2 FVKESK. Trimming removed 5 bases from V and 3 bases from J, with 17 bases in between. The CDR3 loop is CASSGPRQAYYEQYF. CDR3 nucleotide sequence: TGTGCCAGCAGCGGTCCCCGACAGGCTTACTACGAGCAGTACTTC.